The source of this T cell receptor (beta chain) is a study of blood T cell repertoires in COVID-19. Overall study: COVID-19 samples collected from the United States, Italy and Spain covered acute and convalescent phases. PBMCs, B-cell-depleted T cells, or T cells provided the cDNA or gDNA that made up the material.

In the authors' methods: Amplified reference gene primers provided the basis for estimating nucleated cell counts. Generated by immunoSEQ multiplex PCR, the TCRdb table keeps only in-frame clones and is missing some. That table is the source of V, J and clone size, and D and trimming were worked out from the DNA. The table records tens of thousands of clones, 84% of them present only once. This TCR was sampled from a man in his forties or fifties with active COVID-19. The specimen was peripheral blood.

CDR3 in DNA: TGTGCCAGCTCACCGAGACAGGGGACGGGCTATGGCTACACCTTC. Residues: CASSPRQGTGYGYTF. J is TRBJ1-2 and V is TRBV18; 8 bases are a match to TRBD1. Germline CDR1 reads KGHSH; CDR2 reads LQKENI. The CDR3 extends over 15 amino acids. V lost 3 bases to trimming and J lost 4 bases; unmatched junction nucleotides: 7.